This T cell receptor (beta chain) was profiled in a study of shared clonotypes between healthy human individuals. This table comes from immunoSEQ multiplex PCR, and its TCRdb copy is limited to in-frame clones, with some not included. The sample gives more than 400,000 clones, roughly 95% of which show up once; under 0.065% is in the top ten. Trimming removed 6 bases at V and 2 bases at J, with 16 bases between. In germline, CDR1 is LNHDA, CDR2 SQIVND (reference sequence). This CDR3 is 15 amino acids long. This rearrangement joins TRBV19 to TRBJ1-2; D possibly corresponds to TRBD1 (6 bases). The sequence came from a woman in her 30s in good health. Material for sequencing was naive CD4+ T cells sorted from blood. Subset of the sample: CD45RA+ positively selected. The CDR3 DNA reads TGTGCCAGTAGCCTCACGGGGCAGGGGAACTATGGCTACACCTTC. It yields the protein CASSLTGQGNYGYTF.